This T cell receptor beta chain comes out of a study of siplizumab effects on memory and regulatory T cells. Measured with immunoSEQ multiplex PCR; TCRdb has only the in-frame clones, and not every one. The table lists about 91,000 clones, roughly 93% of them singletons. Germline loops: CDR1 LNHDA, CDR2 SQIVND (reference sequence). This CDR3 has 14 residues. Trimming took off 3 bases at V and 2 bases at J, with 11 bases between the two ends. Sequenced material: CD8+ T cells sorted from blood. This sequence originates from a human donor in good health. This chain joins TRBV19 and TRBJ2-7; D is perhaps TRBD2 (6 bases). CDR3 coding DNA: TGTGCCAGTAGTATTTCGGGGGTAGCCTACGAGCAGTACTTC. Its translation is CASSISGVAYEQYF.